The T cell receptor (beta chain) described here comes from a study of T-cell memory formation after mild COVID-19. This clonotype is a singleton in its sample. Trimming left V 6 bases short and J 4 bases short, with 13 bases between. The CDR3 runs to 13 residues. Germline CDR1 is DFQATT and CDR2 is SNEGSKA (reference sequence). MiXCR, run by TCRdb on the 5' RACE reads, gives a single entry per CDR3 protein. The sample carries around 450,000 distinct CDR3 sequences, around 20% recorded once. This receptor was obtained from an adult woman who had mild COVID-19 (a few samples of this study predate the infection). Cell type and time point are not known. The chain joins TRBV20-1 to TRBJ2-1; D tentatively reads TRBD1 or TRBD2 (5 bases each). The sequenced material came from PBMCs or a T cell subset sorted from them (not recorded which). The CDR3 bases are TGCAGTGCGACTGGGGACCGGTACAATGAGCAGTTCTTC. As protein: CSATGDRYNEQFF.